This T cell receptor (beta chain) was profiled in a study of blood T cell repertoires in COVID-19. In the study overall: Samples taken during acute and convalescent COVID-19 were collected in the United States, Italy and Spain. From T cells, B-cell-depleted T cells, or PBMCs came the material, which was cDNA or gDNA.

CDR3 length equals 17 residues. V shed 4 bases, J shed 6 bases, and the junction held 9 bases outside the gene matches. Germline V lookup: CDR1 SGHRS, CDR2 YFSETQ. In the source study's methods: Amplification of reference gene primers was used by the study to estimate nucleated cell counts. Some clones are missing from TCRdb's copy, which holds only in-frame ones; the method was immunoSEQ multiplex PCR. V, J and clone size reflect that table, while D and trimming were determined from the DNA. The data contain roughly 90,000 clones, around nine tenths of them singletons. Sequencing was performed on peripheral blood. This receptor was taken from a man between 45 and 60 years old with acute or convalescent COVID-19. The chain uses TRBV5-1 and TRBJ2-1, with 14 bases identical to TRBD2. In DNA form, the CDR3 reads TGCGCCAGCAGCCGCGGGACTAGCGGGAGAGGAGGCAATGAGCAGTTCTTC. Translating it yields CASSRGTSGRGGNEQFF.